This T cell receptor (beta chain) originates from a study of shared T cell receptors in the human thymus. The CDR3 has 16 amino acids. The method was immunoSEQ multiplex PCR; TCRdb's version includes in-frame clones alone and lacks a portion of them. The sample carries hundreds of thousands of clones, around 87% recorded once. The sample was also reused in another study, on human thymus T cells. That source notes: Having surgery to correct congenital heart defects, healthy Finnish infants acted as the donors. Thymus tissue was removed during corrective cardiac surgery.

This receptor was obtained from a boy younger than two with a congenital heart defect. Sequenced input: thymocytes. The V call is TRBV21-1, the J call TRBJ2-1; the D call TRBD2 from the table was never checked on the DNA. TRBV21-1 is an annotated pseudogene. CDR3 protein: CASSRRPSQALPEQFF. In nucleotides, the CDR3 is TGTGCCAGCAGCAGGCGACCTAGCCAAGCCCTACCTGAGCAGTTCTTC.